Ten or more counts support the clone carrying this TCR beta chain. Its specificity is not known. TCRdb ran MiXCR on the multiplex PCR reads and lists one entry per CDR3 protein. Among 150,000 to 200,000 distinct CDR3 sequences listed, roughly 29% were seen once. These data are taken from a study of breast tumors, draining lymph nodes, adjacent tissues. Germline assignment: CDR1 MDHEN and CDR2 SYDVKM. The length of the CDR3 is 15 residues. V shed 5 bases, J shed 4 bases, and the junction held 9 bases outside the gene matches. Findings and limits, study-wide: Data fit most tumor T cells coming from lymph node, expanding in tumor. Compared with basal-like, luminal-like tumors shared significantly more repertoire with nontumor tissue. Tumors had less TCR diversity than lymph nodes, more than nontumor tissue. The lymph node origin of tumor T cells was framed as consistent with a hypothesis, not demonstrated.

Samples came from axillary lymph nodes draining the breast cancer. Sequencing was done on a sample of axillary lymph node tissue. This sequence originates from a female donor with breast cancer. Some clones in this sample may be carry-over from other donors' samples. The chain combines TRBV28 with TRBJ2-7; TRBD1 matches 9 bases. CDR3 sequence: CASSPPTGGAYEQYF. The CDR3 DNA is TGTGCCAGCAGTCCCCCCACAGGGGGCGCGTACGAGCAGTACTTC.